The present TCR beta chain was sequenced within a study of cytomegalovirus exposure and HLA in healthy donors. Profiling relied on immunoSEQ multiplex PCR, and the TCRdb table lists in-frame clones only, not all of them. The sample yields fewer than 130,000 clones, approximately 87% seen once. Sequencing was performed on PBMCs. The sequence derives from a woman aged 25-40 years in good health and CMV-seropositive.

This CDR3 reads CASNPSGTGELFF. The CDR3 DNA reads TGTGCCAGCAATCCCTCGGGCACCGGGGAGCTGTTTTTT. This chain uses TRBV9 with TRBJ2-2, with D unresolved. The CDR3 length is 13 residues. V lost 6 bases and J 4 bases, leaving 10 bases between the germline ends. Germline V lookup: CDR1 SGDLS, CDR2 YYNGEE.